This T cell receptor (beta chain) was sequenced for a study of graft-versus-host responses after intestinal transplantation. The assay was immunoSEQ multiplex PCR, and TCRdb's table has in-frame clones only and misses some. The profile covers about 130,000 clones, with approximately 92% appearing a single time and 0.16% taken by the ten largest. As regards this clone: Its antigen remains unknown.

Study results and caveats: The study found high graft-versus-host to host-versus-graft clonal ratios in allografts of patients with graft-donor T cell macrochimerism.

This CDR3 has 15 residues. The J segment lost 6 bases and the V segment lost 3 bases, leaving 11 bases of the junction unmatched. Per the germline V gene, CDR1 is SGDLS and CDR2 is YYNGEE. This receptor was taken from a human donor who received an intestinal transplant. This chain connects TRBV9 to TRBJ2-7; 8 bases are a match to TRBD2. The starting material was unstimulated CD4+ T cells sorted from spleen or lymph node cells, obtained before intestinal transplant. The CDR3 protein is CASSAAGGPFGEQYF. CDR3 nucleotide sequence: TGTGCCAGCAGCGCTGCGGGGGGACCTTTCGGCGAGCAGTACTTC.